These 29 T cell receptor beta chains originate from one sample sequenced in a study of cytomegalovirus exposure and HLA in healthy donors. Both 60 Vbeta primers and 13 Jbeta primers went into the PCR. Here immunoSEQ multiplex PCR was the method, and the copy in TCRdb shows in-frame clones only, minus some. This table holds some 150,000 clones, over 75% found once. The material sequenced was PBMCs. These TCRs come from a woman aged 30 to 39 in good health and CMV-seronegative.

The chain combines TRBV7-2 with TRBJ2-7, with 7 bases aligning to TRBD2. V shed 0 bases and J 4 bases; nucleotides not matched to a gene: 6. The CDR3 is made up of 15 amino acids. Germline V gene data show CDR1 as SGHTA and CDR2 as FQGNSA. In DNA form, the CDR3 reads TGTGCCAGCAGCTTAGCTAAGAACGGGAGGTACGAGCAGTACTTC. Translating it yields CASSLAKNGRYEQYF.

This clone was counted only a few times. This rearrangement joins TRBV27 to TRBJ1-2; D unresolved. V gave up 3 bases and J gave up 2 bases, with 13 bases separating them. The CDR3 extends over 15 amino acids. The germline V gene encodes CDR1 MNHEY and CDR2 SMNVEV (reference sequence). CDR3 coding DNA: TGTGCCAGCAGTTTTAGTTCGGGAGCAAACTATGGCTACACCTTC. The encoded protein is CASSFSSGANYGYTF.

This chain uses TRBV7-2 with TRBJ1-2; a weak D match, TRBD1 (5 bases). Trimming took 2 bases from V and 4 from J, leaving 11 bases between them. The CDR3 is 14 residues long. Germline CDR1 reads SGHTA; CDR2 reads FQGNSA. DNA of the CDR3: TGTGCCAGCAGCTTATGGACATCCAGCTATGGCTACACCTTC. Translated: CASSLWTSSYGYTF.

This chain joins TRBV28 and TRBJ2-5; no reliable D call. V was cut by 5 bases and J by 5 bases, with 15 bases left in between. This CDR3 region has 14 residues. CDR1 and CDR2 from the germline V gene are MDHEN and SYDVKM. In nucleotides, the CDR3 is TGTGCCAGCAGTATCCATTTGGCGCGGGAGACCCAGTACTTC. It specifies CASSIHLARETQYF.

The CDR3 coding sequence is TGCGCCAGCAGCCAGAGAAGTCAAGCCACAGATACGCAGTATTTT. Translation: CASSQRSQATDTQYF. The chain employs TRBV4-3 and TRBJ2-3; D uncertain. This CDR3 contains 15 residues. V dropped 3 bases and J dropped 2 bases, with 12 bases sitting between them. Germline V gene lookup returns CDR1 LGHNA and CDR2 YSLEER.

J is TRBJ2-7 and V is TRBV19, with D unclear. V was shortened by 2 bases and J by 3 bases, with 8 bases between the two germline ends. Germline lookup yields CDR1 LNHDA and CDR2 SQIVND (reference sequence). The CDR3 sequence is 13 residues long. The CDR3 here is CASSIMADYEQYF. CDR3 sequence (DNA): TGTGCCAGTAGTATAATGGCTGACTACGAGCAGTACTTC.

This sequence joins TRBV7-2 and TRBJ2-7; D might be TRBD2 (6 bases). From germline, CDR1 is SGHTA and CDR2 FQGNSA. The CDR3 totals 14 residues. V lost 1 base and J 6 bases, leaving 13 bases between the germline ends. CDR3 nucleotides: TGTGCCAGCAGCTTAGGCGGGAATGCAATCGAGCAGTACTTC. Translating gives CASSLGGNAIEQYF.

The rearrangement links TRBV27 to TRBJ2-1; 8 nucleotides agree with TRBD2. Looked up from germline, CDR1 is MNHEY and CDR2 is SMNVEV (reference sequence). This CDR3 is built from 13 residues. The ends lost 9 bases at V and 5 bases at J; junction bases unmatched: 6. CDR3: CARQLAAHNEQFF. The DNA of the CDR3 is TGTGCCAGGCAACTAGCGGCACACAATGAGCAGTTCTTC.

The chain links TRBV19 to TRBJ2-7, with D possibly being TRBD1 (6 bases). This CDR3 region has 15 residues. Trimming took 3 bases from V and 5 from J, leaving 17 bases between them. Germline CDR1 LNHDA, CDR2 SQIVND (reference sequence). The chain's CDR3 is CASSIVGTGYNEQYF. CDR3 coding DNA: TGTGCCAGTAGTATCGTAGGTACAGGGTATAACGAGCAGTACTTC.

V is TRBV18 and J is TRBJ1-1; TRBD1 agrees at 7 bases. The germline V gene has CDR1 KGHSH and CDR2 LQKENI. The ends lost 2 bases at V and 1 base at J; junction bases unmatched: 4. The CDR3 runs 15 residues. The DNA of the CDR3 is TGTGCCAGCTCACCAAACACAGGGGAGAACACTGAAGCTTTCTTT. Translating it yields CASSPNTGENTEAFF.

The chain uses TRBV27 and TRBJ2-5; 8 bases are a match to TRBD1. The germline V gene encodes CDR1 MNHEY and CDR2 SMNVEV (reference sequence). CDR3 length: 13 amino acids. The J segment lost 5 bases and the V segment lost 6 bases, leaving 5 bases of the junction unmatched. The chain's CDR3 is CASSRGPRETQYF. CDR3 bases: TGTGCCAGCAGCAGGGGGCCTCGGGAGACCCAGTACTTC.

The chain is built from TRBV19 and TRBJ2-3, with 9 bases aligning to TRBD1. Germline V gene data show CDR1 as LNHDA and CDR2 as SQIVND (reference sequence). V dropped 5 bases and J dropped 1; count of bases not matched to a gene: 7. The CDR3 consists of 16 residues. CDR3 DNA: TGTGCCAGTAGTGGGGGGACAGGGTGGGGCACAGATACGCAGTATTTT. Its protein product is CASSGGTGWGTDTQYF.

J is TRBJ1-5 and V is TRBV27, with D hard to call. V lost 2 bases and J lost 0, with 14 bases in between. The CDR3 has 17 amino acids. Germline V gives CDR1 MNHEY, CDR2 SMNVEV (reference sequence). The CDR3 DNA sequence: TGTGCCAGCAGTTTAAATGGCGGCATATATAGCAATCAGCCCCAGCATTTT. This gives the protein CASSLNGGIYSNQPQHF.

This chain uses TRBV19 with TRBJ2-2; 9 bases match TRBD1. The V gene end was trimmed by 6 bases and the J gene end by 1 base; junction bases not matched to a gene: 6. Germline V CDR1 and CDR2: LNHDA, SQIVND (reference sequence). This CDR3 is built from 16 residues. The CDR3 sequence: CASRRTGAENTGELFF. The CDR3 DNA reads as TGTGCCAGTAGGAGGACAGGGGCAGAGAACACCGGGGAGCTGTTTTTT.

The rearrangement uses TRBV18 and TRBJ2-1; TRBD1 matches 7 bases. Germline loops: CDR1 KGHSH, CDR2 LQKENI. The length of the CDR3 is 14 residues. V lost 0 bases to trimming and J lost 7 bases; unmatched junction nucleotides: 3. The CDR3: CASSPPTGDNEQFF. CDR3 coding DNA: TGTGCCAGCTCACCACCAACAGGGGATAATGAGCAGTTCTTC.

The chain is built from TRBV12-5 and TRBJ2-5, with 9 nucleotides matching TRBD1. This CDR3 is 15 amino acids long. V shed 1 base, J shed 5 bases, and the junction held 5 bases outside the gene matches. CDR1 LGHNT and CDR2 FRNRAP come from the germline V gene. CDR3: CASGLAQGAGETQYF. Written as DNA, the CDR3 is TGTGCTAGTGGTTTGGCACAGGGGGCCGGGGAGACCCAGTACTTC.

The V gene is TRBV27, the J gene TRBJ1-1; D possibly corresponds to TRBD1 (6 bases). The CDR3 has 16 residues. The V end was cut by 1 base, the J end by 5 bases, with 17 bases between. Germline loops: CDR1 MNHEY, CDR2 SMNVEV (reference sequence). The CDR3 DNA sequence: TGTGCCAGCAGTTTATTTAGTCGGGGAGGGGGTACTGAAGCTTTCTTT. This gives the protein CASSLFSRGGGTEAFF.

The chain links TRBV30 to TRBJ2-7; D unresolved. The CDR3 totals 13 residues. Germline-derived CDR1 and CDR2 are GTSNPN and SVGIG (reference sequence). Trimming left V 4 bases short and J 4 bases short, with 14 bases between. CDR3 DNA sequence: TGTGCCTGGACTCGTGGAGCTGGGTACGAGCAGTACTTC. Protein product: CAWTRGAGYEQYF.

The chain has TRBV19 and TRBJ2-7; TRBD1 is a possible D gene (6 bases). CDR1 is LNHDA and CDR2 is SQIVND in the germline V gene (reference sequence). V was cut by 7 bases and J by 2 bases, with 12 bases left in between. The CDR3 totals 13 residues. The chain's CDR3 is CASTPGEPYEQYF. DNA of the CDR3: TGTGCCAGTACCCCAGGGGAGCCCTACGAGCAGTACTTC.

This clone was found once. CDR3 DNA sequence: TGCGCCAGCAGCTTGGGGCGGGGGACGTCGCCCGACAATGAGCAGTTCTTC. As protein: CASSLGRGTSPDNEQFF. The chain combines TRBV5-1 with TRBJ2-1; the match to TRBD2 covers 7 bases. CDR1 and CDR2 (germline): SGHRS, YFSETQ. The CDR3 has 17 amino acids. Trimming removed 0 bases from V and 5 bases from J; junction bases left unmatched: 11. Based on the CDR3 plus reference TRBV5-1 and TRBJ2-1, the full variable domain is KAGVTQTPRYLIKTRGQQVTLSCSPISGHRSVSWYQQTPGQGLQFLFEYFSETQRNKGNFPGRFSGRQFSNSRSEMNVSTLELGDSALYLCASSLGRGTSPDNEQFFGPGTRLTVL.

CDR3 region: CASSEAGGYGYTF. Written as DNA, the CDR3 is TGTGCCAGCAGTGAAGCCGGGGGCTATGGCTACACCTTC. V is TRBV6-1 and J is TRBJ1-2; D is possibly TRBD1 (5 bases). Germline V gene data show CDR1 as MNHNS and CDR2 as SASEGT. V shed 0 bases and J shed 4 bases, with 6 bases lying between them. This CDR3 has 13 residues.

The CDR3 region is CASSPLPTGAYEQYF. In nucleotides, the CDR3 is TGTGCCAGCAGCCCTCTACCGACAGGGGCCTACGAGCAGTACTTC. The V gene is TRBV11-2, the J gene TRBJ2-7, with TRBD1 matching 8 bases. CDR1 and CDR2 (germline): SGHAT, FQNNGV. V shed 5 bases and J 2 bases; nucleotides not matched to a gene: 8. CDR3 length equals 15 residues.

The chain joins TRBV7-2 to TRBJ1-2; 7 nucleotides agree with TRBD1. After removal of 5 bases from V and 5 bases from J, the junction contained 8 bases not matched to a gene. Germline assignment: CDR1 SGHTA and CDR2 FQGNSA. This CDR3 contains 14 residues. Here the CDR3 DNA reads TGTGCCAGCAGCAAGGGGGCAGGAGATTATGGCTACACCTTC. This codes for CASSKGAGDYGYTF.

The chain joins TRBV9 to TRBJ1-1, with TRBD1 matching over 7 bases. CDR1 and CDR2 from the germline V gene are SGDLS and YYNGEE. V gave up 4 bases and J gave up 5 bases; unmatched junction bases: 11. The CDR3 is made up of 15 amino acids. CDR3 in amino acids: CASSLRQGGLTEAFF. The CDR3 DNA sequence: TGTGCCAGCAGCTTACGGCAGGGGGGACTGACTGAAGCTTTCTTT.

This sequence joins TRBV7-8 and TRBJ2-1; TRBD2 is a possible D gene (6 bases). This CDR3 is 14 amino acids long. V gave up 5 bases and J gave up 3 bases, with 11 bases separating them. CDR1 and CDR2 (germline): SGHVS, FQNEAQ. The CDR3 sequence: CASSPSTSYNEQFF. The DNA of the CDR3 is TGTGCCAGCAGCCCGTCGACTAGCTACAATGAGCAGTTCTTC.

The gene calls are TRBV6-6 and TRBJ1-2; D call uncertain. This CDR3 contains 13 residues. Per germline, CDR1 MNHNY and CDR2 SVGAGI (reference sequence). Trimming left V 11 bases short and J 3 bases short, with 16 bases between. The CDR3: CAVRRAIDYGYTF. The CDR3 DNA follows: TGTGCCGTCCGCCGAGCTATAGACTATGGCTACACCTTC.

CDR3 in amino acids: CASSLGTVNTEAFF. The CDR3 DNA reads TGTGCCAGCAGCTTGGGCACAGTGAACACTGAAGCTTTCTTT. V and J are TRBV5-6 and TRBJ1-1; unclear D gene. CDR1 and CDR2 (germline): SGHDT, YYEEEE. This CDR3 is built from 14 residues. The V end lost 0 bases, the J end lost 0 bases, and 6 bases lay between the germline ends.

The chain joins TRBV7-9 to TRBJ1-1; D perhaps matches TRBD1 (6 bases). Germline-derived CDR1 and CDR2 are SEHNR and FQNEAQ (reference sequence). The CDR3 contains 14 residues. Trimming stripped 3 bases from V and 2 bases from J, with 10 bases between. The CDR3 DNA follows: TGTGCCAGCAGCTTCAGGGGCCTCAACACTGAAGCTTTCTTT. Amino acids: CASSFRGLNTEAFF.

The gene calls are TRBV29-1 and TRBJ2-5, with 10 bases fitting TRBD1. The V and J ends lost 3 bases and 0 bases, in that order; junction bases with no gene match: 4. The CDR3 consists of 15 residues. Germline CDR1 and CDR2: SQVTM and ANQGSEA. The DNA of the CDR3 is TGCAGCGTTGAGCCGGGACAGGGGTACCAAGAGACCCAGTACTTC. It codes for CSVEPGQGYQETQYF.